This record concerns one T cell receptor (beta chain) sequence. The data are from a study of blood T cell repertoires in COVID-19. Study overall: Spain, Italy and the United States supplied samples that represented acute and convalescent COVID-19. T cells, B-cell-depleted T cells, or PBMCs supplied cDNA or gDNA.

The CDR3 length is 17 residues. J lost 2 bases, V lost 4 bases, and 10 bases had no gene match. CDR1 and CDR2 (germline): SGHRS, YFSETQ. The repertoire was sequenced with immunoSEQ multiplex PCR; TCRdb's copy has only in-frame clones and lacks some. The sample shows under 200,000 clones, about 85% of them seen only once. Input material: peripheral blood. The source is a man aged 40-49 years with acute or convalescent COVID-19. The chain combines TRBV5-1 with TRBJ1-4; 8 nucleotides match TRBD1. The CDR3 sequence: CASSPGQGVATNEKLFF. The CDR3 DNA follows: TGCGCCAGCAGCCCCGGACAGGGTGTGGCTACTAATGAAAAACTGTTTTTT.